Detailed here is one T cell receptor beta chain. The germline V gene encodes CDR1 PRHDT and CDR2 FYEKMQ (reference sequence). CDR3 length: 14 residues. Trimming at V came to 4 bases and at J to 1 base, leaving 1 base not matched to a gene. Authors' analysis steps: Amplification of reference gene primers was used by the study to estimate nucleated cell counts. Method: immunoSEQ multiplex PCR; TCRdb's copy keeps in-frame clones and lacks some. The DNA gave D and trimming, while V, J and clone size come from that table. The sample lists a few hundred thousand clones, approximately 92% seen once, with about 4.5% in the top ten. This sample is drawn from a study of blood T cell repertoires in COVID-19. Across the whole study: Sites across the United States, Italy and Spain contributed samples from acute and convalescent COVID-19.

The gene calls are TRBV13 and TRBJ1-2, with TRBD1 identical over 9 bases. The sequence was collected from a middle-aged woman who had recovered from COVID-19. Sequencing used peripheral blood. CDR3 protein: CASSSGQGNYGYTF. CDR3 coding DNA: TGTGCCAGCAGCTCGGGACAGGGTAACTATGGCTACACCTTC.